Below are 7 T cell receptor beta chains sequenced from a single sample in a study of blood T cell repertoires in COVID-19. The protocol was immunoSEQ multiplex PCR, while the TCRdb copy is restricted to in-frame clones and leaves out a portion. The sample has 150,000 to 200,000 clones; 75% to 90% are singletons. Sample: peripheral blood. These receptors all stem from a woman in her thirties or forties with COVID-19, enrolled during active disease.

CDR3 amino acids: CASSSTLDTQYF. CDR3 DNA sequence: TGTGCCAGCAGCTCCACTCTGGATACGCAGTATTTT. The chain combines TRBV9 with TRBJ2-3; D not resolved. Trimming removed 4 bases from V and 6 bases from J, with 9 bases in between. From germline, CDR1 is SGDLS and CDR2 YYNGEE. The CDR3 covers 12 residues.

This chain connects TRBV13 to TRBJ1-2, with a tentative D call TRBD1 (5 bases). The CDR3 sequence is 12 residues long. Trimming removed 10 bases at V and 4 bases at J, with 13 bases between. Germline V gives CDR1 PRHDT, CDR2 FYEKMQ (reference sequence). In nucleotides, the CDR3 is TGTGCCATCCCCCAGGGCATCTATGGCTACACCTTC. It encodes CAIPQGIYGYTF.

The chain is built from TRBV28 and TRBJ1-5; D not certain. CDR1 and CDR2 from the germline V gene are MDHEN and SYDVKM. V lost 2 bases, J lost 3 bases, and 8 bases lay in between. There are 14 residues in the CDR3. Here the CDR3 reads CASSLLRDNQPQHF. For the CDR3, the DNA is TGTGCCAGCAGTTTACTCCGGGACAATCAGCCCCAGCATTTT.

The chain couples TRBV27 to TRBJ1-2; the match to TRBD1 covers 8 bases. The CDR3 is made up of 15 amino acids. Unmatched junction bases numbered 7, after V lost 5 bases and J lost 2 bases. Germline CDR1 MNHEY, CDR2 SMNVEV (reference sequence). The CDR3 region has the DNA TGTGCCAGCAGTACTCGGACAGGGCTGAACTATGGCTACACCTTC. It yields the protein CASSTRTGLNYGYTF.

Of note for this clone: One end of the junction fails to match germline, which may point to a read error. This chain uses TRBV29-1 with TRBJ2-1, with no clear D. This CDR3 comprises 15 residues. The germline gives CDR1 SQVTM, CDR2 ANQGSEA. DNA of the CDR3: TGCAGCGTTACCCGCCCCAGCAAAAATTACAATGAGCGGTTCTTC. Amino acids: CSVTRPSKNYNERFF.

V gene TRBV9 combines with J gene TRBJ1-2; 7 bases align to TRBD1. The length of the CDR3 is 14 residues. The ends lost 0 bases at V and 7 bases at J; junction bases unmatched: 6. CDR1 is SGDLS and CDR2 is YYNGEE in the germline V gene. The CDR3 DNA is TGTGCCAGCAGCGTAGATTGGGCAGGGGGTGGCTACACCTTC. Translating it yields CASSVDWAGGGYTF.

V usage is TRBV9 and J usage is TRBJ1-3; a weak D match, TRBD1 (5 bases). V lost 4 bases, J lost 2 bases, and 13 bases lay in between. Germline V lookup: CDR1 SGDLS, CDR2 YYNGEE. This CDR3 has 15 amino acids. The CDR3 bases are TGTGCCAGCAGCCCCTCTGGGGCGGCTGGAAACACCATATATTTT. It yields the protein CASSPSGAAGNTIYF. Using reference TRBV9 and TRBJ1-3 for the parts outside the CDR3, the full variable domain is DSGVTQTPKHLITATGQRVTLRCSPRSGDLSVYWYQQSLDQGLQFLIQYYNGEERAKGNILERFSAQQFPDLHSELNLSSLELGDSALYFCASSPSGAAGNTIYFGEGSWLTVV.